The 9 T cell receptor beta chains reported below all come from one sample, sequenced in a study of blood T cells in healthy people across ages. Combining a sample-barcoded 5' primer with a J-beta primer mix, a second PCR ran for roughly 6 to 12 cycles. TCRdb passed the 5' RACE reads through MiXCR, listing each CDR3 protein once. Among around 900,000 distinct CDR3 sequences listed, 29% were seen once. Input material: blood. The receptor source for this set is a woman at least 80 years old in good health.

Ten or more counts support this clonotype. This chain connects TRBV4-2 to TRBJ2-5; 10 bases line up with TRBD2. V lost 0 bases and J lost 2; bases outside the gene matches: 0. The germline CDR1 and CDR2 sequences are LGHNA and YNFKEQ. CDR3 size: 15 residues. Here the CDR3 DNA reads TGTGCCAGCAGCCAAGAAGCGGGGGGGCAAGAGACCCAGTACTTC. As protein: CASSQEAGGQETQYF.

The chain combines TRBV20-1 with TRBJ1-1; D ambiguous. This CDR3 comprises 12 residues. V lost 6 bases to trimming and J lost 5 bases, with 13 bases between them. Looked up from germline, CDR1 is DFQATT and CDR2 is SNEGSKA (reference sequence). The CDR3 bases are TGCAGTGCCCCTACAGACGGGACTGAAGCTTTCTTT. Translation: CSAPTDGTEAFF.

This clonotype was observed a few times. J is TRBJ2-4 and V is TRBV6-2 or TRBV6-3, with unresolved D. The J call may be mistaken, given a closer DNA end match to TRBJ2-7. This CDR3 has 12 amino acids. Germline V CDR1 and CDR2: MNHEY, SVGEGT. The CDR3 bases are TGTGCCAGCAGGGCATCGGCCTACGAGCAGTACTTC. Amino acid sequence: CASRASAYEQYF.

This clonotype was detected ten times or more. The gene calls are TRBV7-9 and TRBJ2-7; D is uncertain. Germline assignment: CDR1 SEHNR and CDR2 FQNEAQ (reference sequence). CDR3 size: 12 residues. Trimming shortened V by 6 bases and J by 5 bases, and 11 bases separated the two germline ends. The CDR3 spells CASRFDGNEQYF. In nucleotides, the CDR3 is TGTGCCAGCAGGTTTGATGGGAACGAGCAGTACTTC.

This clonotype occurred many times. The V gene is TRBV7-2, the J gene TRBJ1-2, with a possible D match to TRBD1 (5 bases). The CDR3 has 13 residues. The V gene's germline CDR1 is SGHTA and CDR2 FQGNSA. V was shortened by 3 bases and J by 2 bases, with 7 bases between the two germline ends. This CDR3 reads CASSFEGNYGYTF. CDR3 nucleotide sequence: TGTGCCAGCAGCTTCGAGGGGAACTATGGCTACACCTTC.

This clonotype showed up many times. The V and J genes are TRBV5-1 and TRBJ2-5, with D perhaps TRBD1 (5 bases). Trimming shortened V by 1 base and J by 3 bases, and 13 bases separated the two germline ends. This CDR3 contains 15 residues. Germline CDR1 reads SGHRS; CDR2 reads YFSETQ. This chain's CDR3 is CASSLIQGLEETQYF. DNA of the CDR3: TGCGCCAGCAGCTTGATCCAGGGCTTAGAAGAGACCCAGTACTTC. Complete variable domain (other parts from reference TRBV5-1 and TRBJ2-5): KAGVTQTPRYLIKTRGQQVTLSCSPISGHRSVSWYQQTPGQGLQFLFEYFSETQRNKGNFPGRFSGRQFSNSRSEMNVSTLELGDSALYLCASSLIQGLEETQYFGPGTRLLVL.

The rearrangement uses TRBV6-6 and TRBJ1-2; D gene uncertain. The CDR3 contains 15 residues. CDR1 is MNHNY, CDR2 SVGAGI, per germline (reference sequence). V was pared by 0 bases and J by 6 bases, with 14 bases between. The CDR3 loop is CASSYSSGSPNGYTF. The CDR3 region has the DNA TGTGCCAGCAGTTACTCGTCCGGTTCCCCTAATGGCTACACCTTC.

This clonotype showed up just a few times. The rearrangement joins TRBV27 to TRBJ1-6; D unresolved. The germline gives CDR1 MNHEY, CDR2 SMNVEV (reference sequence). V was cut by 5 bases and J by 10 bases, with 12 bases left in between. This CDR3 is 13 amino acids long. The CDR3 reads CASSPIRESPLHF. Written as DNA, the CDR3 is TGTGCCAGCAGTCCCATTCGGGAATCACCCCTCCACTTT.

This clonotype was seen ten or more times. The V call is TRBV6-5, the J call TRBJ1-5; D may be TRBD1 (6 bases). Trimming stripped 5 bases from V and 4 bases from J, with 15 bases between. Germline CDR1 is MNHEY and CDR2 is SVGAGI. The length of the CDR3 is 15 residues. The CDR3 loop is CASSKGTRQNQPQHF. In nucleotides, the CDR3 is TGTGCCAGCAGTAAGGGGACACGGCAGAATCAGCCCCAGCATTTT.